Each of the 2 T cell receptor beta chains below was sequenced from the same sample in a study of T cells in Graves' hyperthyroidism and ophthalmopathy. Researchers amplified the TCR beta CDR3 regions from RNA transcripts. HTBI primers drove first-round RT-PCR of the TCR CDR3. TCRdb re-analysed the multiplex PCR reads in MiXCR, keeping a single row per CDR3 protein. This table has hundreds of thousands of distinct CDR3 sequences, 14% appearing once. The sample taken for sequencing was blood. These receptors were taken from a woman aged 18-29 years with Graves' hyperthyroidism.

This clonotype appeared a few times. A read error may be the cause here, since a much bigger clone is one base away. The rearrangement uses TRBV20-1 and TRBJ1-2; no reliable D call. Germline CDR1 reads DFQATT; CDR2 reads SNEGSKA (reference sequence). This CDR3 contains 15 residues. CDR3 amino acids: CSTRPRAQLSYGYTF. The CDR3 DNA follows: TGCAGTACTAGACCCCGCGCGCAACTGAGCTATGGCTACACCTTC.

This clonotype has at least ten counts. The DNA for the CDR3 is TGTGCCAGCAGCCAACTAGCGGGAGGACGGAATGAGCAGTTCTTC. It encodes CASSQLAGGRNEQFF. The chain links TRBV3-1 to TRBJ2-1; 11 bases agree with TRBD2. Germline V gives CDR1 LGHDT, CDR2 YNNKEL (reference sequence). V lost 2 bases to trimming and J lost 7 bases; unmatched junction nucleotides: 4. The CDR3 has 15 amino acids.